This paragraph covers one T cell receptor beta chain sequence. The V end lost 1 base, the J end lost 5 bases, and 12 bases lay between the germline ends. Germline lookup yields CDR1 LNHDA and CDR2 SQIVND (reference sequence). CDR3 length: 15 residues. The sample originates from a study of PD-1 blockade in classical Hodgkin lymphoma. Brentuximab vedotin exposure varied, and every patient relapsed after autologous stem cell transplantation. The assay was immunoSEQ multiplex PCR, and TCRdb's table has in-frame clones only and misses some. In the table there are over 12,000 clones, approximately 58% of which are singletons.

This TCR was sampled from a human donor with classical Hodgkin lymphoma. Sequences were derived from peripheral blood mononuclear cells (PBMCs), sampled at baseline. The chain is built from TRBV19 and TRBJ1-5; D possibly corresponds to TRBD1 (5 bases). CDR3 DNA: TGTGCCAGTAGTATAGGGTGGGACGTGTATCAGCCCCAGCATTTT. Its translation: CASSIGWDVYQPQHF.